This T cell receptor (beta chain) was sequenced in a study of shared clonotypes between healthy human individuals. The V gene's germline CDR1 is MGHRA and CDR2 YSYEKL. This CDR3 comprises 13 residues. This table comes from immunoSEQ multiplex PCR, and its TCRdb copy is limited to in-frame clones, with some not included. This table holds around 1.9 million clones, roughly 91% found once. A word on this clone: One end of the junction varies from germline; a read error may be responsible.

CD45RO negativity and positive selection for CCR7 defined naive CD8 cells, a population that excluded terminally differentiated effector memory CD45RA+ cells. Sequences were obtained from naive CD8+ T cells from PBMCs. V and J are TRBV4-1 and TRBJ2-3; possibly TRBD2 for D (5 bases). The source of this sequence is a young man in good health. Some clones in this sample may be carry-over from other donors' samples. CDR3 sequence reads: CASSQEAADKQYF. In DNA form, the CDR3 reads TGCGCCAGCAGCCAAGAAGCGGCAGATAAGCAGTATTTT.